Below, 31 T cell receptor beta chains from the same sample are listed, as sequenced in a study of blood T cell repertoires in COVID-19. Libraries were prepared by immunoSEQ multiplex PCR; TCRdb keeps only in-frame clonotypes and omits some of them. Of fewer than 450,000 clones in the sample, 88% were seen once. Material: PBMCs or T cells enriched from blood (not recorded which). These receptors originate from a woman younger than 30 who had recovered from COVID-19.

V and J are TRBV7-2 and TRBJ2-7; D is uncertain. Germline V CDR1 and CDR2: SGHTA, FQGNSA. This CDR3 region has 16 residues. V was trimmed by 1 base and J by 2 bases, leaving 15 bases between them. The CDR3, as DNA: TGTGCCAGCAGCTTAGGAAGGATAGCCGAAGCCTACGAGCAGTACTTC. Translated: CASSLGRIAEAYEQYF. The full variable domain, with the rest looked up from reference TRBV7-2 and TRBJ2-7, is GAGVSQSPSNKVTEKGKDVELRCDPISGHTALYWYRQSLGQGLEFLIYFQGNSAPDKSGLPSDRFSAERTGGSVSTLTIQRTQQEDSAVYLCASSLGRIAEAYEQYFGPGTRLTVT.

V gene TRBV19 combines with J gene TRBJ2-7; D remains unclear. This CDR3 comprises 14 residues. The V gene lost 3 bases and the J gene lost 2 bases, with 11 bases spanning the gap. Looked up from germline, CDR1 is LNHDA and CDR2 is SQIVND (reference sequence). CDR3 sequence reads: CASSIATNTYEQYF. Here the CDR3 DNA reads TGTGCCAGTAGTATTGCGACAAACACCTACGAGCAGTACTTC. The whole variable domain, remainder taken from reference TRBV19 and TRBJ2-7, is DGGITQSPKYLFRKEGQNVTLSCEQNLNHDAMYWYRQDPGQGLRLIYYSQIVNDFQKGDIAEGYSVSREKKESFPLTVTSAQKNPTAFYLCASSIATNTYEQYFGPGTRLTVT.

V gene TRBV27 combines with J gene TRBJ2-5; D unclear. This CDR3 has 14 amino acids. V was cut by 0 bases and J by 7 bases, with 12 bases left in between. The V gene's germline CDR1 is MNHEY and CDR2 SMNVEV (reference sequence). CDR3 in DNA: TGTGCCAGCAGTTTATCCCGCACAACATGGACCCAGTACTTC. The encoded protein is CASSLSRTTWTQYF.

The chain has TRBV3-1 (or the pseudogene TRBV3-2) and TRBJ2-2; 12 bases line up with TRBD2. Germline CDR1 LGHDT, CDR2 YNNKEL (reference sequence). J lost 1 base, V lost 8 bases, and 11 bases had no gene match. The CDR3 runs to 18 residues. The CDR3 region has the DNA TGTGCCAGCGCGAACCTAGCGGGGGGGTCCTTGAACACCGGGGAGCTGTTTTTT. Amino acid sequence: CASANLAGGSLNTGELFF.

The genes are TRBV6-1 and TRBJ1-5; 7 bases align to TRBD1. Germline V gives CDR1 MNHNS, CDR2 SASEGT. The CDR3 contains 18 residues. J lost 3 bases, V lost 4 bases, and 15 bases had no gene match. CDR3 protein: CASSADRPLSPHNQPQHF. As DNA, the CDR3 is TGTGCCAGCAGTGCGGACAGGCCCCTCTCCCCACACAATCAGCCCCAGCATTTT.

The V and J genes are TRBV9 and TRBJ1-6, with a weak D call TRBD1 (6 bases). This CDR3 has 17 amino acids. V dropped 4 bases and J dropped 0 bases, with 14 bases sitting between them. The germline V gene has CDR1 SGDLS and CDR2 YYNGEE. The CDR3 DNA reads TGTGCCAGCAGCCCGGGGGGCGGGAGCTCCTATAATTCACCCCTCCACTTT. Its protein product is CASSPGGGSSYNSPLHF.

The chain has TRBV7-9 and TRBJ1-4, with 7 bases fitting TRBD1. Per the germline V gene, CDR1 is SEHNR and CDR2 is FQNEAQ (reference sequence). The CDR3 is made up of 14 amino acids. J was trimmed by 8 bases and V by 3 bases; bases with no gene match: 6. This CDR3 reads CASSFGTELEKLFF. The CDR3 bases are TGTGCCAGCAGCTTTGGGACAGAACTAGAAAAACTGTTTTTT. Supplemented by reference TRBV7-9 and TRBJ1-4, the full variable domain reads DTGVSQNPRHKITKRGQNVTFRCDPISEHNRLYWYRQTLGQGPEFLTYFQNEAQLEKSRLLSDRFSAERPKGSFSTLEIQRTEQGDSAMYLCASSFGTELEKLFFGSGTQLSVL.

This clone showed up just a few times. The rearrangement links TRBV6-5 to TRBJ2-5; D is uncertain. V was cut by 6 bases and J by 2 bases, with 16 bases left in between. This CDR3 region has 15 residues. The germline CDR1 and CDR2 sequences are MNHEY and SVGAGI. In DNA, the CDR3 is TGTGCCAGCAGCGTTAGCTTGACCGGTCAAGAGACCCAGTACTTC. Encoded protein: CASSVSLTGQETQYF.

The count of this clone is one. The chain couples TRBV11-2 to TRBJ2-1; 10 positions agree with TRBD2. Trimming at V came to 0 bases and at J to 9 bases, leaving 5 bases not matched to a gene. Germline loops: CDR1 SGHAT, CDR2 FQNNGV. The CDR3 is made up of 15 amino acids. CDR3 protein: CASSLDWSGGGEQFF. The DNA for the CDR3 is TGTGCCAGCAGCTTAGATTGGAGCGGGGGGGGTGAGCAGTTCTTC.

The J gene is TRBJ1-5, the V gene TRBV6-5; 8 nucleotides align to TRBD1. This CDR3 is 13 amino acids long. J gave up 4 bases and V 8 bases, and 4 bases lay outside the gene matches. CDR1 and CDR2 from the germline V gene are MNHEY and SVGAGI. The CDR3 spells CASLDRVNQPQHF. CDR3 nucleotide sequence: TGTGCCAGCTTGGACAGGGTAAATCAGCCCCAGCATTTT.

This clone occurred a few times. The chain joins TRBV7-2 to TRBJ2-7, with D possibly TRBD2 on 6 matching bases. In germline, CDR1 is SGHTA, CDR2 FQGNSA. This CDR3 spans 13 amino acids. V lost 5 bases and J 4 bases, leaving 12 bases between the germline ends. CDR3 nucleotide sequence: TGTGCCAGCAGCCCCGTTAGCGGTTACGAGCAGTACTTC. Its protein product is CASSPVSGYEQYF. Full variable domain (rest looked up from reference TRBV7-2 and TRBJ2-7): GAGVSQSPSNKVTEKGKDVELRCDPISGHTALYWYRQSLGQGLEFLIYFQGNSAPDKSGLPSDRFSAERTGGSVSTLTIQRTQQEDSAVYLCASSPVSGYEQYFGPGTRLTVT.

This clone was counted a few times. V gene TRBV18 combines with J gene TRBJ1-2; D ambiguous. The germline V gene has CDR1 KGHSH and CDR2 LQKENI. The CDR3 sequence is 15 residues long. Deletions cut 0 bases from V and 0 bases from J, with 8 bases between. CDR3 DNA sequence: TGTGCCAGCTCACCACCGACAACAGCTAACTATGGCTACACCTTC. Amino acid sequence: CASSPPTTANYGYTF. The whole variable domain, remainder taken from reference TRBV18 and TRBJ1-2, is NAGVMQNPRHLVRRRGQEARLRCSPMKGHSHVYWYRQLPEEGLKFMVYLQKENIIDESGMPKERFSAEFPKEGPSILRIQQVVRGDSAAYFCASSPPTTANYGYTFGSGTRLTVV.

The CDR3 DNA sequence: TGCGCCAGCAGCCAAGGGACAGCTTACAATCAGCCCCAGCATTTT. Translated, it gives CASSQGTAYNQPQHF. V usage is TRBV4-1 and J usage is TRBJ1-5; D possibly corresponds to TRBD1 (6 bases). Germline V lookup: CDR1 MGHRA, CDR2 YSYEKL. Trimming stripped 1 base from V and 3 bases from J, with 10 bases between. The CDR3 spans 15 residues.

The chain couples TRBV27 to TRBJ1-1; weak D call: TRBD1 (6 bases). CDR1 is MNHEY and CDR2 is SMNVEV in the germline V gene (reference sequence). Trimming took 4 bases from V and 1 from J, leaving 7 bases between them. This CDR3 comprises 13 residues. The CDR3 loop is CASSWGQNTEAFF. The CDR3 nucleotides are TGTGCCAGCAGTTGGGGGCAGAACACTGAAGCTTTCTTT.

The J gene is TRBJ2-5, the V gene TRBV4-1; tentatively, D is TRBD2 (7 bases). V shed 4 bases and J shed 4 bases, with 16 bases lying between them. This CDR3 is 15 amino acids long. Germline V gene data show CDR1 as MGHRA and CDR2 as YSYEKL. The CDR3: CASSPTLAGAETQYF. The DNA for the CDR3 is TGCGCCAGCAGCCCTACGTTGGCGGGGGCAGAGACCCAGTACTTC.

The J gene is TRBJ2-1, the V gene TRBV10-1, with 11 bases that match TRBD2. The CDR3 covers 16 residues. Germline loops: CDR1 WNHNN, CDR2 SYGVQD (reference sequence). Trimming removed 6 bases from V and 4 bases from J; junction bases left unmatched: 8. CDR3 loop: CASSLSTSGAYNEQFF. CDR3 nucleotide sequence: TGCGCCAGCAGCCTCTCGACTAGCGGGGCATACAATGAGCAGTTCTTC.

A note on this clone: This CDR3 is also generated by other DNA sequences in the sample. The chain couples TRBV18 to TRBJ1-5; 7 bases agree with TRBD1. CDR1 and CDR2 from the germline V gene are KGHSH and LQKENI. This CDR3 is 14 amino acids long. V trimming: 3 bases; J trimming: 2 bases; junction bases outside the gene matches: 1. The DNA of the CDR3 is TGTGCCAGCTCACCCGGGACAGGCAATCAGCCCCAGCATTTT. This gives the protein CASSPGTGNQPQHF.

The V call is TRBV18, the J call TRBJ1-1, with 8 positions matching TRBD1. After removal of 3 bases from V and 1 base from J, the junction contained 10 bases not matched to a gene. Germline CDR1 reads KGHSH; CDR2 reads LQKENI. The CDR3 runs 17 residues. CDR3 nucleotide sequence: TGTGCCAGCTCACCCGGACAGGGACGAGGTTCGAACACTGAAGCTTTCTTT. Its protein is CASSPGQGRGSNTEAFF.

This chain uses TRBV7-9 with TRBJ2-1, with 8 bases that match TRBD1. The CDR3 runs to 18 residues. The V gene's germline CDR1 is SEHNR and CDR2 FQNEAQ (reference sequence). V dropped 1 base and J dropped 12; count of bases not matched to a gene: 20. The DNA of the CDR3 is TGTGCCAGCAGCTTAGACAATTCGATCAGGGGGCTGTTAGTTGGGCAGTTCTTC. It encodes CASSLDNSIRGLLVGQFF.

The V gene is TRBV28, the J gene TRBJ2-2; no clear D. The length of the CDR3 is 14 residues. The V and J ends lost 7 bases and 1 base respectively, with 10 bases between them. Germline CDR1 and CDR2: MDHEN and SYDVKM. DNA for the CDR3: TGTGCCAGCACCAGACTCCGGAACACCGGGGAGCTGTTTTTT. Translated: CASTRLRNTGELFF.

V usage is TRBV6-6 and J usage is TRBJ2-5; TRBD1 agrees at 8 bases. Germline trimming cut 6 bases from V and 5 bases from J; bases unmatched to any gene: 5. The germline V gene has CDR1 MNHNY and CDR2 SVGAGI (reference sequence). There are 13 residues in the CDR3. The CDR3 sequence: CASRVRGRETQYF. As DNA, the CDR3 is TGTGCCAGCAGGGTCAGGGGGCGGGAGACCCAGTACTTC.

The J gene is TRBJ1-2, the V gene TRBV24-1; the D is unclear. V shed 2 bases and J shed 7 bases, with 7 bases lying between them. CDR1 KGHDR and CDR2 SFDVKD come from the germline V gene. The CDR3 extends over 12 amino acids. Here the CDR3 reads CATSDWSGGYTF. CDR3 in DNA: TGTGCCACCAGTGATTGGTCGGGTGGCTACACCTTC.

The gene calls are TRBV4-1 and TRBJ1-1; D is uncertain. Germline V gene data show CDR1 as MGHRA and CDR2 as YSYEKL. The CDR3 is 13 amino acids. V lost 9 bases and J lost 4, with 15 bases in between. The chain's CDR3 is CASKIGRSTEAFF. As DNA, the CDR3 is TGCGCCAGTAAGATCGGTCGGTCCACTGAAGCTTTCTTT.

This rearrangement joins TRBV28 to TRBJ1-4, with 9 bases identical to TRBD1. With 3 bases clipped from V and 5 bases from J, the junction kept 7 bases outside the gene matches. The CDR3 loop spans 16 amino acids. Germline V gene sequence: CDR1 MDHEN, CDR2 SYDVKM. The CDR3 nucleotides read TGTGCCAGCAGTTTTGGGACAGGGCTTGGCAATGAAAAACTGTTTTTT. Protein: CASSFGTGLGNEKLFF.

Here the CDR3 DNA reads TGTGCCAGCCGCGGGGCTAGCGGAAACACAGATACGCAGTATTTT. Translation gives CASRGASGNTDTQYF. The chain links TRBV28 to TRBJ2-3; 7 bases match TRBD2. The V and J ends lost 8 bases and 2 bases, in that order; junction bases with no gene match: 10. The CDR3 spans 15 residues. Germline CDR1 is MDHEN and CDR2 is SYDVKM.

This rearrangement joins TRBV15 to TRBJ2-3, with a tentative D call TRBD2 (5 bases). V lost 1 base to trimming and J lost 4 bases, with 9 bases between them. Germline V gene lookup returns CDR1 LNHNV and CDR2 YYDKDF (reference sequence). This CDR3 comprises 14 residues. The CDR3 reads CATSRASWADTQYF. CDR3 DNA: TGTGCCACCAGCAGAGCTAGCTGGGCAGATACGCAGTATTTT.

This chain joins TRBV12-5 and TRBJ2-7; 9 nucleotides line up with TRBD1. V trimming: 4 bases; J trimming: 5 bases; junction bases outside the gene matches: 18. Germline assignment: CDR1 LGHNT and CDR2 FRNRAP. There are 18 residues in the CDR3. Written as DNA, the CDR3 is TGTGCTAGTGGTTCCCCCTCTAGGACAGGGGACTCAAGGCACGAGCAGTACTTC. Translating it yields CASGSPSRTGDSRHEQYF.

Worth noting for this clone: The same CDR3 arises from other DNA sequences in this sample as well. The chain has TRBV6-4 and TRBJ2-3; 13 bases fit TRBD2. The V gene's germline CDR1 is MRHNA and CDR2 SNTAGT. The CDR3 has 15 amino acids. V lost 5 bases and J lost 3; bases outside the gene matches: 2. CDR3: CASSRLAGGTDTQYF. CDR3 nucleotides: TGTGCCAGCAGTCGACTAGCGGGGGGAACAGATACGCAGTATTTT.

V usage is TRBV2 and J usage is TRBJ2-5, with 11 positions matching TRBD2. V dropped 3 bases and J dropped 5; count of bases not matched to a gene: 8. CDR3 length: 16 residues. CDR1 and CDR2 from the germline V gene are SNHLY and FYNNEI. The CDR3 here is CASSEQTSGAGETQYF. The CDR3, as DNA: TGTGCCAGCAGTGAGCAGACTAGCGGGGCTGGGGAGACCCAGTACTTC.

This clone has only a few counts. The chain joins TRBV27 to TRBJ1-2, with D perhaps TRBD1 (6 bases). Deletions cut 4 bases from V and 4 bases from J, with 7 bases between. This CDR3 region has 12 residues. Germline lookup yields CDR1 MNHEY and CDR2 SMNVEV (reference sequence). The CDR3 protein is CASSSDSYGYTF. In DNA, the CDR3 is TGTGCCAGCAGTTCGGACAGCTATGGCTACACCTTC.

CDR3 sequence (DNA): TGTGCCAGCAGCTTTGCGGGAAGCTCCTACGAGCAGTACTTC. Residues: CASSFAGSSYEQYF. The V and J genes are TRBV7-2 and TRBJ2-7, with D perhaps TRBD2 (6 bases). The CDR3 loop spans 14 amino acids. The V end was cut by 3 bases, the J end by 0 bases, with 9 bases between. Germline loops: CDR1 SGHTA, CDR2 FQGNSA.